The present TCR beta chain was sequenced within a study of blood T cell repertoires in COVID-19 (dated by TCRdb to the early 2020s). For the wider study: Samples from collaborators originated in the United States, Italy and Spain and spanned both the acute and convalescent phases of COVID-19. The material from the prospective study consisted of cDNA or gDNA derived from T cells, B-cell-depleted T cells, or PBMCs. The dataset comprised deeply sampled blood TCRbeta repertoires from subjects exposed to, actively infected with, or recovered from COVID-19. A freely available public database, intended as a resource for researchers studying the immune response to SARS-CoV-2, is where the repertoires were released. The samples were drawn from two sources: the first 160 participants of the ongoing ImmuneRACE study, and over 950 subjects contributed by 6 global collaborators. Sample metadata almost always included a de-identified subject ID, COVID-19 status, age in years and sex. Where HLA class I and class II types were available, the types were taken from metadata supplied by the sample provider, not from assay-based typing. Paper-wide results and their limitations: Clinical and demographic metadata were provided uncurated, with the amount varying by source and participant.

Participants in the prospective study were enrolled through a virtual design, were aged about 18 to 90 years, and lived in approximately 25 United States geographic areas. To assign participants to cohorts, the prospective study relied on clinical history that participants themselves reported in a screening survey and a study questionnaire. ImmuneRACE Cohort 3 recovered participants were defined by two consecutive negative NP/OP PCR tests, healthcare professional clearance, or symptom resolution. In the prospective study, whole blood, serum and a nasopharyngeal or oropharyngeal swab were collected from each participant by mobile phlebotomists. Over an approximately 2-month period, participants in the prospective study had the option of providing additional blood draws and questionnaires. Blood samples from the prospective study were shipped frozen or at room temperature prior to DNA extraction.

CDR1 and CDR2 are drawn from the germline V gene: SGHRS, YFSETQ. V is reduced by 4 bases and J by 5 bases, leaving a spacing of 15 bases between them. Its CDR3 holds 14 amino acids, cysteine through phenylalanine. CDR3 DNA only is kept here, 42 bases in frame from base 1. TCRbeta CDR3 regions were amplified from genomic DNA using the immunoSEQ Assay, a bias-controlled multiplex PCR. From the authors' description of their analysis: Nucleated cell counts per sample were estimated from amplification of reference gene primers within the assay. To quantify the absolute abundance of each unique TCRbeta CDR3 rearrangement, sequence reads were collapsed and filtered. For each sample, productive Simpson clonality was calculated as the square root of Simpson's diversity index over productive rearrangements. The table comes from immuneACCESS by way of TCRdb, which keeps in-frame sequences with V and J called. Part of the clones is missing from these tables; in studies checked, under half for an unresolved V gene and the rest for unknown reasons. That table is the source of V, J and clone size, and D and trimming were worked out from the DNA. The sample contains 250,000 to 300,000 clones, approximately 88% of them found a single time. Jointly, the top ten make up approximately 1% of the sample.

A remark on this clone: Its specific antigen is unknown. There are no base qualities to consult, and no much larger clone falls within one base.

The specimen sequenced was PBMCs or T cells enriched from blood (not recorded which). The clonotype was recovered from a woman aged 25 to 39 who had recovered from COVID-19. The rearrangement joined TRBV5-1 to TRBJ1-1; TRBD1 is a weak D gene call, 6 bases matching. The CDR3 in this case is CASSPEGQGTEAFF. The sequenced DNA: TGCGCCAGCAGCCCAGAAGGGCAGGGGACTGAAGCTTTCTTT.